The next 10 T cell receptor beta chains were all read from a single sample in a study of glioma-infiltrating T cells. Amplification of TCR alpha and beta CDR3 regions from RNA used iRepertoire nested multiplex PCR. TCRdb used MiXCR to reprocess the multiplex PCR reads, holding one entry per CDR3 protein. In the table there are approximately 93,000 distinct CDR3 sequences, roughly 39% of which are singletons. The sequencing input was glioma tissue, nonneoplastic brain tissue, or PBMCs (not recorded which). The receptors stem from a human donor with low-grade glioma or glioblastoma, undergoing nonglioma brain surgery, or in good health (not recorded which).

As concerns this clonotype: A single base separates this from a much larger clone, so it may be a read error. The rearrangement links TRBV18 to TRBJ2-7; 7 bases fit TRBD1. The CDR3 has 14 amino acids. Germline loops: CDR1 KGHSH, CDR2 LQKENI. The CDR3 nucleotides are TGTGCCAACTCATCGGACAGGAATGTAGGCGAGCAGTACTTC. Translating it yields CANSSDRNVGEQYF.

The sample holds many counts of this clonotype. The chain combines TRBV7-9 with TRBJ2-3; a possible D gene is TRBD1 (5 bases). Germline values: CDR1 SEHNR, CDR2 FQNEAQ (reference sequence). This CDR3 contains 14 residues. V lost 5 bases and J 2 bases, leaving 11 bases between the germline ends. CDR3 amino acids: CASSPDRVTDTQYF. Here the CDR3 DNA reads TGTGCCAGCAGCCCCGACAGAGTCACAGATACGCAGTATTTT.

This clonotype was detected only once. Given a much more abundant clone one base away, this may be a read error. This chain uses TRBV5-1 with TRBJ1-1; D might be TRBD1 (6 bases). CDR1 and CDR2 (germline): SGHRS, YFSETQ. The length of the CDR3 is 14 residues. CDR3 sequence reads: CDSSLVDSWTEAFF. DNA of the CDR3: TGCGACAGCAGCTTGGTGGACAGTTGGACTGAAGCTTTCTTT.

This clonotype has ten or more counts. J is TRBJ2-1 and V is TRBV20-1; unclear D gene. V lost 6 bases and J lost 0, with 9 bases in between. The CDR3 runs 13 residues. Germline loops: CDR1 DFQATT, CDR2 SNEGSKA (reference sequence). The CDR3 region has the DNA TGCAGTGCCCCAAAGTTCTCCTACAATGAGCAGTTCTTC. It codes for CSAPKFSYNEQFF.

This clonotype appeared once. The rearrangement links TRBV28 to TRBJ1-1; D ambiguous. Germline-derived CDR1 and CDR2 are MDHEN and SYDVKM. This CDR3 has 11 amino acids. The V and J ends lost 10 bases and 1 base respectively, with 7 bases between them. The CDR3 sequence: CATPGNTEAFF. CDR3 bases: TGTGCCACCCCAGGGAACACTGAAGCTTTCTTT.

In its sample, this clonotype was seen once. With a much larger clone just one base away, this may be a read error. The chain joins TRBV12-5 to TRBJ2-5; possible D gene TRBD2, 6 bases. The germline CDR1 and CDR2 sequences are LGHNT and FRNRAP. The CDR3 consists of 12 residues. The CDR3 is CASCSGQETKYF. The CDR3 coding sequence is TGTGCTAGTTGTAGCGGCCAAGAGACCAAGTACTTC.

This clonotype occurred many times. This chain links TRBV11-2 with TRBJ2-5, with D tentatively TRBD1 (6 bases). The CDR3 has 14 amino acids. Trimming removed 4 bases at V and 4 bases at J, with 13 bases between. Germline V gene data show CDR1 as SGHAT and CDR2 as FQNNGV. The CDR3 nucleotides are TGTGCCAGCAGCTCCACAGGGTCAGGAGAGACCCAGTACTTC. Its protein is CASSSTGSGETQYF.

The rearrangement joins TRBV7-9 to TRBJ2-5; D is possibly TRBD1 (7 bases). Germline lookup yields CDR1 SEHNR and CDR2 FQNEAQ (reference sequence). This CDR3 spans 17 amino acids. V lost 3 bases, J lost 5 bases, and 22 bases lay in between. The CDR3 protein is CASSFRQGRRGMETQYF. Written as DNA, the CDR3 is TGTGCCAGCAGCTTTCGACAGGGTCGGAGGGGAATGGAGACCCAGTACTTC.

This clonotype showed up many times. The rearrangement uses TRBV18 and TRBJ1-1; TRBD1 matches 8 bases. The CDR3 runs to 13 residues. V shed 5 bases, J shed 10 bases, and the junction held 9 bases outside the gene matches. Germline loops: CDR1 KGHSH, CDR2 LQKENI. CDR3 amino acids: CASSSKDRVGAFF. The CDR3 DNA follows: TGTGCCAGCTCATCTAAGGACAGGGTGGGAGCTTTCTTT.

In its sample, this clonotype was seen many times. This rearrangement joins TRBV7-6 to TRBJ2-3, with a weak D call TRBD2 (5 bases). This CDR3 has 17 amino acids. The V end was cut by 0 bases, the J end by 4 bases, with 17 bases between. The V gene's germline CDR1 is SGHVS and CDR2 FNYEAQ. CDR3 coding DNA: TGTGCCAGCAGCTTAGCGGTCTCTAGCTCCGGGCCAGATACGCAGTATTTT. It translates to CASSLAVSSSGPDTQYF.